This T cell receptor (beta chain) was captured in a study of human T cells and chemical hapten exposure. After removal of 5 bases from V and 4 bases from J, the junction contained 3 bases not matched to a gene. Germline V lookup: CDR1 SEHNR, CDR2 FQNEAQ (reference sequence). This CDR3 spans 14 amino acids. This clonotype came up a few times. TCRdb reprocessed the RACE reads via MiXCR and lists one record per CDR3 protein. Counted here are roughly 150,000 distinct CDR3 sequences, 10% to 15% occurring once; the ten biggest clones make up under 1.5%. Time point specified: patch test 2, 6 weeks after DPC sensitization. The treatment here: therapeutic diphenylcyclopropenone sensitization with weekly scalp DPC.

The sequenced sample was whole blood, obtained in connection with sensitization to the hapten diphenylcyclopropenone (DPC). This chain uses TRBV7-9 with TRBJ1-3, with 9 bases aligning to TRBD1. The clonotype comes from a woman aged 45-60 years with alopecia areata. Some clones in this sample may be carry-over from other donors' samples. DNA of the CDR3: TGTGCCAGCAGCCCCGGGACAGGGGGAAACACCATATATTTT. As protein: CASSPGTGGNTIYF.